This T cell receptor beta chain was recorded in a study of control samples from healthy donors and cancer patients. The data were produced by immunoSEQ multiplex PCR, yet TCRdb's version contains in-frame clones alone and is incomplete. Of about 190,000 clones in the sample, about 90% were seen once. The V gene's germline CDR1 is SGHRS and CDR2 YFSETQ. The CDR3 is 14 amino acids. After removal of 4 bases from V and 7 bases from J, the junction contained 8 bases not matched to a gene. The sequencing input was blood. The chain has TRBV5-1 and TRBJ1-2; 9 bases agree with TRBD1. This clonotype was obtained from a man younger than 45 in good health. CDR3 protein: CASSRTGADAGYTF. The CDR3, as DNA: TGCGCCAGCAGCCGGACAGGGGCGGACGCTGGCTACACCTTC.